One and the same sample provided the 20 T cell receptor beta chains below, sequenced in a study of blood T cell repertoires in COVID-19. Clones were sequenced by immunoSEQ multiplex PCR, and TCRdb holds only the in-frame ones, with some missing. Of about 200,000 clones listed, about 80% are singletons. The sequenced sample consisted of PBMCs or T cells enriched from blood (not recorded which). These receptors were taken from a man aged 35 to 55 who had recovered from COVID-19.

The J gene is TRBJ1-4, the V gene TRBV5-5; D is ambiguous. V was pared by 4 bases and J by 4 bases, with 11 bases between. Germline CDR1 and CDR2: SGHKS and YYEKEE (reference sequence). CDR3 size: 14 residues. The CDR3 DNA reads TGTGCCAGCAGCCACGACGGACTTAATGAAAAACTGTTTTTT. It codes for CASSHDGLNEKLFF.

The rearrangement uses TRBV3-1 (or the pseudogene TRBV3-2) and TRBJ1-1, with 7 bases lining up with TRBD1. Trimming took 4 bases from V and 0 from J; bases not matched to a gene: 11. The germline V gene encodes CDR1 LGHDT and CDR2 YNNKEL (reference sequence). The CDR3 is 17 residues long. The chain's CDR3 is CASSPGDRRWVNTEAFF. As DNA, the CDR3 is TGTGCCAGCAGCCCAGGGGACAGACGGTGGGTGAACACTGAAGCTTTCTTT.

This clone has a handful of counts. The genes are TRBV29-1 and TRBJ1-1, with a weak D call TRBD1 (6 bases). Germline V gene lookup returns CDR1 SQVTM and CDR2 ANQGSEA. CDR3 length equals 11 residues. The germline V and J ends were trimmed by 7 bases and 6 bases, with 12 bases remaining between them. CDR3 in DNA: TGCAGCGCTACTCGACAGGCTGAAGCTTTCTTT. Its protein is CSATRQAEAFF.

This clone has just one count. The V call is TRBV6-6, the J call TRBJ1-4, with a possible D match to TRBD1 (5 bases). V gave up 4 bases and J gave up 6 bases, with 15 bases separating them. Germline V gene sequence: CDR1 MNHNY, CDR2 SVGAGI (reference sequence). The CDR3 contains 15 residues. The CDR3: CASSSLAQGYEKLFF. The DNA of the CDR3 is TGTGCCAGCAGTTCCCTTGCGCAGGGTTATGAAAAACTGTTTTTT.

The J gene is TRBJ2-1, the V gene TRBV5-1; the D gene is possibly TRBD2 (5 bases). The CDR3 has 13 residues. Germline CDR1 reads SGHRS; CDR2 reads YFSETQ. V lost 3 bases to trimming and J lost 9 bases, with 13 bases between them. The CDR3 nucleotides are TGCGCCAGCAGCTCGGACCCCAGCGGTGAGCAGTTCTTC. Translation: CASSSDPSGEQFF.

Only one count was recorded for this clone. The chain carries TRBV19 and TRBJ2-4; D ambiguous. V was trimmed by 1 base and J by 0 bases, leaving 4 bases between them. Germline CDR1 LNHDA, CDR2 SQIVND (reference sequence). The CDR3 consists of 14 residues. The CDR3 reads CASSIAVAKNIQYF. DNA for the CDR3: TGTGCCAGTAGTATAGCGGTAGCCAAAAACATTCAGTACTTC.

The chain employs TRBV25-1 and TRBJ1-3; D remains unclear. Trimming took off 5 bases at V and 0 bases at J, with 5 bases between the two ends. Germline V gene data show CDR1 as MGHDK and CDR2 as SYGVNS. The CDR3 covers 13 residues. The CDR3 protein is CASSLSSGNTIYF. Written as DNA, the CDR3 is TGTGCCAGCAGTCTGAGCTCTGGAAACACCATATATTTT.

The V gene is TRBV5-1, the J gene TRBJ1-3; D not resolved. V gave up 4 bases and J gave up 4 bases, with 9 bases separating them. This CDR3 contains 13 residues. The V gene's germline CDR1 is SGHRS and CDR2 YFSETQ. In DNA, the CDR3 is TGCGCCAGCAGCGCACGACTGGGAAACACCATATATTTT. As protein: CASSARLGNTIYF.

The J gene is TRBJ1-5, the V gene TRBV5-1; 7 bases are a match to TRBD1. The germline V gene encodes CDR1 SGHRS and CDR2 YFSETQ. The CDR3 loop spans 16 amino acids. The J segment lost 3 bases and the V segment lost 0 bases, leaving 6 bases of the junction unmatched. The CDR3 DNA reads TGCGCCAGCAGCTTGGGGGGGACAGCTTCCAATCAGCCCCAGCATTTT. Its translation is CASSLGGTASNQPQHF.

The chain uses TRBV2 and TRBJ1-1; D not certain. Between the trimmed V and J ends, which lost 11 bases and 2 bases, there was a span of 24 bases. The CDR3 length is 16 residues. Per germline, CDR1 SNHLY and CDR2 FYNNEI. The CDR3 nucleotides are TGTGCCGGCAACCGGGATCGAGGCGCCCCAAACACTGAAGCTTTCTTT. This sequence encodes CAGNRDRGAPNTEAFF.

V and J are TRBV9 and TRBJ1-3; D uncertain. Germline V lookup: CDR1 SGDLS, CDR2 YYNGEE. This CDR3 contains 16 residues. Trimming removed 3 bases at V and 0 bases at J, with 13 bases between. The DNA of the CDR3 is TGTGCCAGCAGCGCTAACACCAGGTCCTCTGGAAACACCATATATTTT. The encoded protein is CASSANTRSSGNTIYF.

The chain carries TRBV27 and TRBJ2-2, with TRBD1 matching over 9 bases. Germline loops: CDR1 MNHEY, CDR2 SMNVEV (reference sequence). Trimming at V came to 6 bases and at J to 6 bases, leaving 8 bases not matched to a gene. The CDR3 contains 15 residues. For the CDR3, the DNA is TGTGCCAGCAGACGGGACAGGGTCGGGTCCGGGGAGCTGTTTTTT. It encodes CASRRDRVGSGELFF.

CDR3 amino acids: CASGAWSSGGDNEQFF. The CDR3 DNA reads TGTGCCAGCGGGGCTTGGAGTAGCGGGGGAGATAATGAGCAGTTCTTC. This chain joins TRBV11-2 and TRBJ2-1, with 9 positions matching TRBD2. The CDR3 has 16 amino acids. Germline-derived CDR1 and CDR2 are SGHAT and FQNNGV. With V trimmed by 8 bases and J by 7 bases, 15 bases remained unmatched.

This clone has a single count. V usage is TRBV7-9 and J usage is TRBJ1-1; D remains ambiguous. Germline V gene data show CDR1 as SEHNR and CDR2 as FQNEAQ (reference sequence). Trimming stripped 6 bases from V and 9 bases from J, with 20 bases between. The length of the CDR3 is 14 residues. Here the CDR3 DNA reads TGTGCCAGCAGGCAGCCGGGAGGACGACGGAAAGCTTTCTTT. This encodes CASRQPGGRRKAFF.

This chain connects TRBV5-1 to TRBJ1-1; tentative D call: TRBD1 (5 bases). There are 14 residues in the CDR3. Germline values: CDR1 SGHRS, CDR2 YFSETQ. V lost 4 bases and J 2 bases, leaving 12 bases between the germline ends. The CDR3 coding sequence is TGCGCCAGCAGCCCGGACATCAAAAACACTGAAGCTTTCTTT. Translation gives CASSPDIKNTEAFF.

The chain recombines TRBV13 with TRBJ2-1, with 8 bases identical to TRBD1. V shed 3 bases, J shed 6 bases, and the junction held 7 bases outside the gene matches. The CDR3 has 15 amino acids. Germline V gene data show CDR1 as PRHDT and CDR2 as FYEKMQ (reference sequence). Here the CDR3 reads CASSFLTGAFNEQFF. The DNA for the CDR3 is TGTGCCAGCAGCTTTCTGACAGGGGCATTCAATGAGCAGTTCTTC.

V and J are TRBV30 and TRBJ2-2, with D hard to call. Trimming took off 4 bases at V and 1 base at J, with 10 bases between the two ends. The CDR3 has 14 amino acids. Germline CDR1 GTSNPN, CDR2 SVGIG (reference sequence). The CDR3 region has the DNA TGTGCCTGGAAATATTCAGTGAACACCGGGGAGCTGTTTTTT. Translated: CAWKYSVNTGELFF.

The chain combines TRBV27 with TRBJ1-1; TRBD1 aligns across 10 bases. This CDR3 is 16 amino acids long. Germline V gene sequence: CDR1 MNHEY, CDR2 SMNVEV (reference sequence). V gave up 0 bases and J gave up 5 bases; unmatched junction bases: 6. The chain's CDR3 is CASSLSPGQGRTEAFF. The CDR3 coding sequence is TGTGCCAGCAGTTTATCCCCGGGACAGGGGAGAACTGAAGCTTTCTTT.

This clone was detected a few times. This sequence joins TRBV6-1 and TRBJ1-2, with D possibly TRBD1 on 6 matching bases. In germline, CDR1 is MNHNS, CDR2 SASEGT. This CDR3 contains 16 residues. With 2 bases removed from V and 3 bases from J, the gap between germline ends came to 16 bases. CDR3: CASSESLLTGYYGYTF. DNA of the CDR3: TGTGCCAGCAGTGAATCCCTCTTGACAGGATACTATGGCTACACCTTC.

CDR3 in DNA: TGTGCCACCAGCAGAGAACTAGCGGACTCCTACAATGAGCAGTTCTTC. This translates into CATSRELADSYNEQFF. This chain joins TRBV15 and TRBJ2-1; 8 bases align to TRBD2. Germline CDR1 reads LNHNV; CDR2 reads YYDKDF (reference sequence). J gave up 0 bases and V 0 bases, and 1 base lay outside the gene matches. This CDR3 has 16 residues.